This record looks at one TCR beta chain sequence and its context. Unique molecular identifiers were incorporated into the prepared TCRbeta library. TCRdb processed the PCR reads anew with MiXCR; each CDR3 protein has one entry. This sample carries 250,000 to 350,000 distinct CDR3 sequences, more than 9% of them seen once, and the ten largest clones take about 9.4%. This entry is derived from a study of T-cell reconstitution after alpha-beta-depleted transplantation in children. From germline, CDR1 is SNHLY and CDR2 FYNNEI. The CDR3 runs 12 residues. Trimming removed 8 bases at V and 7 bases at J, with 14 bases between.

Sequenced material: PBMCs from the stem cell graft donor, taken from the stem cell graft. The chain recombines TRBV2 with TRBJ1-2; perhaps TRBD1 as D (6 bases). The sequence was obtained from a human donor who donated a stem cell graft to a child with SCID. The DNA for the CDR3 is TGTGCCAGCCAGGACAGAGTCCGTGGCTACACCTTC. Protein: CASQDRVRGYTF.